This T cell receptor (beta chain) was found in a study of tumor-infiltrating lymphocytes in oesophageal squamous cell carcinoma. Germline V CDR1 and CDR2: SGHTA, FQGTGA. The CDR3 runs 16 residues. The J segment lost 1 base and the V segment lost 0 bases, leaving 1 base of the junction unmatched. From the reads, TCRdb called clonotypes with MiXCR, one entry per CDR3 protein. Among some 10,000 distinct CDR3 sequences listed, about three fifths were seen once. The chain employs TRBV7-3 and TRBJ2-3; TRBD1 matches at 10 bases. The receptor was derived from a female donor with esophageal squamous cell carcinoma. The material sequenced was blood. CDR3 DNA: TGTGCCAGCAGCTTAACCGGGACAGGGGGCACAGATACGCAGTATTTT. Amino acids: CASSLTGTGGTDTQYF.